The present entry profiles one T cell receptor (beta chain) with its context. This table comes from immunoSEQ multiplex PCR, and its TCRdb copy is limited to in-frame clones, with some not included. The data contain around 50,000 clones, around 93% of them seen just once; the ten biggest clones take up over 4.5%. These data come from a study of T cell changes during pregnancy in multiple sclerosis. Germline values: CDR1 SGHAT, CDR2 FQNNGV. The CDR3 totals 14 residues. Trimming took 3 bases from V and 7 from J, leaving 16 bases between them. The chain joins TRBV11-2 to TRBJ2-7, with a weak D call TRBD2 (6 bases). The sequence was obtained from a female donor with multiple sclerosis, enrolled in a pregnancy study. Sample: CD8+ T cells from peripheral blood mononuclear cells, taken in the first trimester of pregnancy. The CDR3 DNA sequence: TGTGCCAGCAGCTTCTCCGGGACGGCGGGGGAGCAGTACTTC. Residues: CASSFSGTAGEQYF.